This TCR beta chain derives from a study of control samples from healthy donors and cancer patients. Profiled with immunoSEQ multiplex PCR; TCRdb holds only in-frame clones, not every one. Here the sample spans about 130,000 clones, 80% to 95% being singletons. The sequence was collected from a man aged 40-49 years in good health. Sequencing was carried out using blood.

The CDR3 DNA is TGTGCCAGCAGCCCTCCCGGGGCTAAAGCTTTCTTT. Translation: CASSPPGAKAFF. V and J are TRBV9 and TRBJ1-1, with D possibly matching TRBD1 (5 bases). This CDR3 is 12 amino acids long. The germline gives CDR1 SGDLS, CDR2 YYNGEE. V dropped 4 bases and J dropped 9 bases, with 13 bases sitting between them.